The 28 T cell receptor beta chains given below trace back to one sample, sequenced in a study of T-cell memory formation after mild COVID-19. One entry per CDR3 protein results from TCRdb running MiXCR on the 5' RACE reads. The sample holds about 130,000 distinct CDR3 sequences; around 6.3% are singletons and the top ten take over 2%. The sequenced material came from PBMCs or a T cell subset sorted from them (not recorded which). Receptors were obtained from an adult woman who had mild COVID-19 (a few samples of this study predate the infection). Cell type and time point are not known.

The gene calls are TRBV12-3 or TRBV12-4 and TRBJ2-3; D remains ambiguous. The CDR3 length is 14 residues. Trimming shortened V by 5 bases and J by 7 bases, and 16 bases separated the two germline ends. CDR3 DNA: TGTGCCAGCAGTCTTGGAGAGGTTGTAAATACGCAGTATTTT. This sequence encodes CASSLGEVVNTQYF.

In its sample, this clonotype was seen a few times. CDR3 nucleotides: TGTGCCAGCAGCTTGGGGCTAGCGGGGGGGCTCGACGAGCAGTACTTC. Translation: CASSLGLAGGLDEQYF. The chain couples TRBV5-4 to TRBJ2-7; TRBD2 aligns across 12 bases. Germline CDR1 and CDR2: SGHNT and YYREEE (reference sequence). The CDR3 is made up of 16 amino acids. Trimming at V came to 0 bases and at J to 5 bases, leaving 6 bases not matched to a gene.

This clonotype has ten or more counts. This chain uses TRBV20-1 with TRBJ2-3, with 7 bases fitting TRBD1. This CDR3 has 15 amino acids. Germline CDR1 DFQATT, CDR2 SNEGSKA (reference sequence). The junction had 4 bases not matched to a gene; V was cut back by 1 base and J by 0 bases. CDR3 in amino acids: CSARVGTASTDTQYF. For the CDR3, the DNA is TGCAGTGCTAGAGTAGGGACAGCTAGCACAGATACGCAGTATTTT.

V gene TRBV12-3 or TRBV12-4 combines with J gene TRBJ2-2; D gene ambiguous. The CDR3 runs to 14 residues. The V end lost 0 bases, the J end lost 6 bases, and 8 bases lay between the germline ends. CDR3 bases: TGTGCCAGCAGTTTAGCGATACGATCCGGGGAGCTGTTTTTT. Residues: CASSLAIRSGELFF.

This clonotype was found many times. The rearrangement links TRBV24-1 to TRBJ2-1, with a tentative D call TRBD2 (5 bases). V was clipped by 3 bases and J by 0 bases, with 14 bases between them. CDR1 KGHDR and CDR2 SFDVKD come from the germline V gene. The CDR3 is 17 residues long. CDR3 DNA: TGTGCCACCAGTGATAAATCGAGAGGGCTCTCCTACAATGAGCAGTTCTTC. This gives the protein CATSDKSRGLSYNEQFF.

This clonotype was seen only a few times. The chain recombines TRBV7-8 with TRBJ2-7; tentatively, D is TRBD2 (6 bases). The CDR3 loop spans 17 amino acids. CDR1 and CDR2 (germline): SGHVS, FQNEAQ. The V gene lost 2 bases and the J gene lost 0 bases, with 17 bases spanning the gap. This CDR3 is CASSLTAGTAASYEQYF. In DNA form, the CDR3 reads TGTGCCAGCAGCTTAACCGCCGGGACTGCCGCCTCCTACGAGCAGTACTTC. Full variable domain (outside the CDR3, taken from reference TRBV7-8 and TRBJ2-7): GAGVSQSPRYKVAKRGQDVALRCDPISGHVSLFWYQQALGQGPEFLTYFQNEAQLDKSGLPSDRFFAERPEGSVSTLKIQRTQQEDSAVYLCASSLTAGTAASYEQYFGPGTRLTVT.

Ten or more counts support this clonotype. The J gene is TRBJ1-1, the V gene TRBV4-3; 7 bases align to TRBD1. Trimming at V came to 5 bases and at J to 1 base, leaving 7 bases not matched to a gene. CDR1 is LGHNA and CDR2 is YSLEER in the germline V gene. This CDR3 contains 15 residues. The DNA of the CDR3 is TGCGCCAGCAGCTCCACGGACAGGCGGAACACTGAAGCTTTCTTT. The encoded protein is CASSSTDRRNTEAFF.

This clonotype was picked up many times. Here the CDR3 DNA reads TGTGCCAGCAGTTTGACAGGGGGCAACGCCAAAAACATTCAGTACTTC. Translated, it gives CASSLTGGNAKNIQYF. The V gene is TRBV12-3 or TRBV12-4, the J gene TRBJ2-4, with TRBD1 matching 10 bases. This CDR3 is built from 16 residues. Trimming took 3 bases from V and 1 from J; bases not matched to a gene: 3.

This clonotype was found many times. In DNA, the CDR3 is TGTGCCAGCAGCCCCGAACTAGCGGGTTACAATGAGCAGTTCTTC. Translation gives CASSPELAGYNEQFF. The chain recombines TRBV7-3 with TRBJ2-1; TRBD2 agrees at 9 bases. The V gene end was trimmed by 5 bases and the J gene end by 4 bases; junction bases not matched to a gene: 6. The germline V gene has CDR1 SGHTA and CDR2 FQGTGA. The CDR3 runs to 15 residues.

This clonotype was seen at least ten times. The chain couples TRBV29-1 to TRBJ2-3; 8 bases map to TRBD2. The CDR3 has 14 residues. The V and J ends lost 7 bases and 1 base, in that order; junction bases with no gene match: 7. Germline V gives CDR1 SQVTM, CDR2 ANQGSEA. The DNA for the CDR3 is TGCAGCGGGGGACTAGAGACTCGCACAGATACGCAGTATTTT. Residues: CSGGLETRTDTQYF.

In its sample, this clonotype was seen a few times. The chain employs TRBV7-2 and TRBJ2-1; 16 bases fit TRBD2. The V gene's germline CDR1 is SGHTA and CDR2 FQGNSA. Trimming at V came to 5 bases and at J to 11 bases, leaving 9 bases not matched to a gene. CDR3 size: 16 residues. CDR3 in DNA: TGTGCCAGCAGCGAGCGAACGGGACTAGCGGGGGGGAAGCAGTTCTTC. This translates into CASSERTGLAGGKQFF.

The chain is built from TRBV7-9 and TRBJ2-7; TRBD1 is a possible D gene (5 bases). The V end lost 2 bases, the J end lost 0 bases, and 14 bases lay between the germline ends. The germline gives CDR1 SEHNR, CDR2 FQNEAQ (reference sequence). This CDR3 has 16 amino acids. This CDR3 is CASSLTARASSYEQYF. The DNA for the CDR3 is TGTGCCAGCAGCTTAACGGCCAGGGCGTCCTCCTACGAGCAGTACTTC.

This clonotype was counted many times. The chain employs TRBV5-1 and TRBJ2-7; D is unresolved. The germline V gene encodes CDR1 SGHRS and CDR2 YFSETQ. The CDR3 sequence is 16 residues long. V lost 4 bases, J lost 3 bases, and 20 bases lay in between. In DNA form, the CDR3 reads TGCGCCAGCAGCGCCACAGTCGGTCTCAGTGACTACGAGCAGTACTTC. It is translated as CASSATVGLSDYEQYF.

This clonotype was picked up many times. The chain uses TRBV18 and TRBJ2-7; D uncertain. Looked up from germline, CDR1 is KGHSH and CDR2 is LQKENI. CDR3 length: 14 amino acids. Trimming removed 4 bases from V and 2 bases from J, with 12 bases in between. In DNA, the CDR3 is TGTGCCAGCTCACGGGAAGACACTACCTACGAGCAGTACTTC. Translated: CASSREDTTYEQYF.

There are a few counts of this clonotype. The genes are TRBV29-1 and TRBJ2-1; no reliable D call. The ends were cut back, 2 bases at V and 6 bases at J, with 11 bases in the middle. CDR1 and CDR2 from the germline V gene are SQVTM and ANQGSEA. The CDR3 is 13 amino acids. The CDR3 is CSVEPGKRNEQFF. The DNA for the CDR3 is TGCAGCGTTGAACCCGGCAAACGCAATGAGCAGTTCTTC.

This clonotype came up a few times. The gene calls are TRBV28 and TRBJ2-7, with D possibly matching TRBD2 (6 bases). Germline V gives CDR1 MDHEN, CDR2 SYDVKM. Deletions cut 9 bases from V and 4 bases from J, with 22 bases between. The CDR3 sequence is 15 residues long. The CDR3 reads CASRRGTGLGYEQYF. The CDR3 coding sequence is TGTGCCAGTAGGAGGGGAACCGGCTTGGGATACGAGCAGTACTTC.

This clonotype was observed many times. V gene TRBV20-1 combines with J gene TRBJ2-3; 7 bases match TRBD2. V lost 3 bases to trimming and J lost 3 bases; unmatched junction nucleotides: 6. From germline, CDR1 is DFQATT and CDR2 SNEGSKA (reference sequence). This CDR3 has 14 residues. The CDR3: CSASKSGLTDTQYF. CDR3 in DNA: TGCAGTGCTAGTAAGTCGGGACTAACAGATACGCAGTATTTT.

This chain joins TRBV11-2 and TRBJ1-4; no definite D call. Trimming left V 5 bases short and J 8 bases short, with 9 bases between. Per germline, CDR1 SGHAT and CDR2 FQNNGV. The CDR3 runs 12 residues. CDR3 DNA sequence: TGTGCCAGCAGCGCTGCCCGGGAAAAACTGTTTTTT. It translates to CASSAAREKLFF.

This clonotype was recorded many times. The chain couples TRBV11-1 to TRBJ1-2; D is unclear. Trimming stripped 2 bases from V and 4 bases from J, with 11 bases between. From germline, CDR1 is SGHAT and CDR2 FQDESV (reference sequence). The CDR3 is 14 amino acids. The DNA of the CDR3 is TGTGCCAGCAGCTTATCTCGTGAAACCTATGGCTACACCTTC. Translated, it gives CASSLSRETYGYTF.

The rearrangement uses TRBV5-4 and TRBJ2-3; 10 nucleotides match TRBD2. The germline gives CDR1 SGHNT, CDR2 YYREEE (reference sequence). CDR3 length: 17 amino acids. J was trimmed by 3 bases and V by 0 bases; bases with no gene match: 7. CDR3 in DNA: TGTGCCAGCAGCTTGGTCAGGCTAGCGGGGGAGACAGATACGCAGTATTTT. It specifies CASSLVRLAGETDTQYF.

This clonotype is deemed medium-sized (0.01 to 0.1%). V and J are TRBV5-5 and TRBJ2-5; TRBD2 matches 7 bases. After removal of 2 bases from V and 0 bases from J, the junction contained 7 bases not matched to a gene. This CDR3 is 16 amino acids long. Germline CDR1 SGHKS, CDR2 YYEKEE (reference sequence). This CDR3 is CASSFNAGLNQETQYF. The CDR3 bases are TGTGCCAGCAGCTTTAATGCGGGACTAAACCAAGAGACCCAGTACTTC.

V usage is TRBV30 and J usage is TRBJ2-7; 9 nucleotides line up with TRBD1. The CDR3 covers 15 residues. J lost 3 bases, V lost 1 base, and 7 bases had no gene match. Germline assignment: CDR1 GTSNPN and CDR2 SVGIG (reference sequence). The chain's CDR3 is CAWSGYRGLGYEQYF. The CDR3 DNA is TGTGCCTGGAGTGGTTACAGGGGGCTAGGCTACGAGCAGTACTTC.

This clonotype was observed at least ten times. The CDR3 bases are TGTGCCAGCAGCCGAGGGACAGGGGGGTCCTACGAGCAGTACTTC. Its translation is CASSRGTGGSYEQYF. This chain connects TRBV6-5 to TRBJ2-7, with 11 positions matching TRBD1. This CDR3 region has 15 residues. Unmatched junction bases numbered 5, after V lost 6 bases and J lost 1 base. CDR1 MNHEY and CDR2 SVGAGI come from the germline V gene.

This clonotype was detected a few times. The chain joins TRBV11-2 to TRBJ2-3, with TRBD2 matching 7 bases. This CDR3 region has 18 residues. Germline CDR1 and CDR2: SGHAT and FQNNGV. Trimming removed 0 bases from V and 0 bases from J; junction bases left unmatched: 9. CDR3 coding DNA: TGTGCCAGCAGCTTAGATGGACTAGGGCCGTTAAGCACAGATACGCAGTATTTT. It encodes CASSLDGLGPLSTDTQYF.

This clonotype was detected many times. The chain couples TRBV20-1 to TRBJ2-3, with TRBD2 matching 11 bases. The CDR3 extends over 14 amino acids. Germline V gives CDR1 DFQATT, CDR2 SNEGSKA (reference sequence). V dropped 8 bases and J dropped 2; count of bases not matched to a gene: 6. The DNA of the CDR3 is TGCAGTCCGCTAGCGGGGGGTTCCACAGATACGCAGTATTTT. Protein product: CSPLAGGSTDTQYF.

In this sample, this clonotype turned up a few times. V is TRBV27 and J is TRBJ2-7; 7 bases agree with TRBD1. Trimming took 5 bases from V and 2 from J; bases not matched to a gene: 6. The CDR3 contains 14 residues. Germline-derived CDR1 and CDR2 are MNHEY and SMNVEV (reference sequence). CDR3 nucleotides: TGTGCCAGCAGTCTTACAGGGGCCGCCTACGAGCAGTACTTC. Protein sequence: CASSLTGAAYEQYF.

This clonotype was detected a few times. The chain combines TRBV4-2 with TRBJ2-5; 7 bases are shared with TRBD2. V was clipped by 1 base and J by 5 bases; unmatched bases: 16. Germline V lookup: CDR1 LGHNA, CDR2 YNFKEQ. The CDR3 extends over 18 amino acids. DNA of the CDR3: TGTGCCAGCAGCCAAGGGAGGGCTAGCGGCCGGGTGAGGGAGACCCAGTACTTC. Its translation is CASSQGRASGRVRETQYF.

The chain couples TRBV6-5 to TRBJ1-2; the D is unclear. The length of the CDR3 is 13 residues. The germline gives CDR1 MNHEY, CDR2 SVGAGI. Trimming removed 6 bases at V and 0 bases at J, with 8 bases between. In nucleotides, the CDR3 is TGTGCCAGCAGCGAATACGCTAACTATGGCTACACCTTC. Protein sequence: CASSEYANYGYTF.